The 30 T cell receptor beta chains listed next were all sequenced from one sample in a study of blood T cell repertoires in COVID-19. Using immunoSEQ multiplex PCR, the repertoire was profiled, and TCRdb retains in-frame clones only, with some absent. This table has 250,000 to 300,000 clones, approximately 88% appearing once. The sequencing sample was made of peripheral blood. The receptor set was obtained from a woman aged 25 to 39 with acute or convalescent COVID-19.

The J gene is TRBJ2-7, the V gene TRBV19; D is possibly TRBD2 (6 bases). Germline values: CDR1 LNHDA, CDR2 SQIVND (reference sequence). This CDR3 has 15 amino acids. The V end lost 3 bases, the J end lost 2 bases, and 14 bases lay between the germline ends. This chain's CDR3 is CASSILGLHPYEQYF. The CDR3 nucleotides are TGTGCCAGTAGTATTTTGGGACTGCATCCCTACGAGCAGTACTTC.

This clone appeared a few times. The V and J genes are TRBV18 and TRBJ1-1, with D unclear. The ends were cut back, 1 base at V and 4 bases at J, with 16 bases in the middle. CDR1 and CDR2 from the germline V gene are KGHSH and LQKENI. The CDR3 length is 16 residues. In DNA, the CDR3 is TGTGCCAGCTCACCACAGGGAGCGGCTAGAGGCACTGAAGCTTTCTTT. It encodes CASSPQGAARGTEAFF.

The V and J genes are TRBV6-6 and TRBJ1-2; a possible D gene is TRBD1 (5 bases). Germline CDR1 MNHNY, CDR2 SVGAGI (reference sequence). V was trimmed by 2 bases and J by 6 bases, leaving 13 bases between them. The CDR3 has 14 residues. CDR3 protein: CASSYMQGTHGYTF. The CDR3 DNA is TGTGCCAGCAGTTACATGCAGGGAACACATGGCTACACCTTC.

This clone was counted only a few times. This sequence joins TRBV19 and TRBJ2-5, with D tentatively TRBD1 (5 bases). The germline V gene has CDR1 LNHDA and CDR2 SQIVND (reference sequence). The CDR3 has 13 amino acids. V was cut by 3 bases and J by 5 bases, with 10 bases left in between. The CDR3 spells CASSISRVETQYF. The CDR3 DNA is TGTGCCAGTAGTATTTCCAGGGTTGAGACCCAGTACTTC.

This chain uses TRBV6-2 or TRBV6-3 with TRBJ2-7; no definite D call. CDR3 size: 12 residues. CDR1 and CDR2 from the germline V gene are MNHEY and SVGEGT. V was pared by 5 bases and J by 0 bases, with 5 bases between. The CDR3: CASSLYSYEQYF. CDR3 nucleotides: TGTGCCAGCAGTCTATACTCCTACGAGCAGTACTTC.

This chain joins TRBV19 and TRBJ1-2; TRBD1 is a possible D gene (5 bases). CDR3 length: 14 residues. V lost 9 bases, J lost 4 bases, and 18 bases lay in between. Germline V gives CDR1 LNHDA, CDR2 SQIVND (reference sequence). CDR3 DNA: TGTGCCAGCAACGTATTGTGGGGCGCCTATGGCTACACCTTC. Translating gives CASNVLWGAYGYTF.

The V gene is TRBV5-4, the J gene TRBJ2-5; 10 bases agree with TRBD2. The CDR3 extends over 14 amino acids. CDR1 is SGHNT, CDR2 YYREEE, per germline (reference sequence). After removal of 3 bases from V and 3 bases from J, the junction contained 2 bases not matched to a gene. The CDR3 DNA follows: TGTGCCAGCAGCTACGGACTAGCGGAAGAGACCCAGTACTTC. Translated: CASSYGLAEETQYF. Based on the CDR3 plus reference TRBV5-4 and TRBJ2-5, the full variable domain is ETGVTQSPTHLIKTRGQQVTLRCSSQSGHNTVSWYQQALGQGPQFIFQYYREEENGRGNFPPRFSGLQFPNYSSELNVNALELDDSALYLCASSYGLAEETQYFGPGTRLLVL.

The V gene is TRBV29-1, the J gene TRBJ1-1; D is perhaps TRBD1 (5 bases). V gave up 5 bases and J gave up 1 base, with 14 bases separating them. CDR3 length: 14 amino acids. The germline CDR1 and CDR2 sequences are SQVTM and ANQGSEA. The CDR3 DNA sequence: TGCAGCGTTAAGGGTGGGCAGGGGAACACTGAAGCTTTCTTT. Translation gives CSVKGGQGNTEAFF.

The J gene is TRBJ1-1, the V gene TRBV25-1; 8 positions match TRBD1. The CDR3 runs 14 residues. CDR1 and CDR2 (germline): MGHDK, SYGVNS. Trimming at V came to 6 bases and at J to 6 bases, leaving 9 bases not matched to a gene. CDR3 DNA sequence: TGTGCCAGCAGAGGACAGGGAGAAATGGCTGAAGCTTTCTTT. Residues: CASRGQGEMAEAFF.

The CDR3 sequence: CASSFGAGGSYEQYF. The CDR3 region has the DNA TGTGCCAGCAGCTTTGGGGCAGGGGGCTCCTACGAGCAGTACTTC. V and J are TRBV5-6 and TRBJ2-7; 7 bases are a match to TRBD1. V was pared by 2 bases and J by 0 bases, with 5 bases of the junction left unmatched. CDR3 size: 15 residues. From germline, CDR1 is SGHDT and CDR2 YYEEEE.

The chain recombines TRBV15 with TRBJ2-5; a weak D match, TRBD2 (6 bases). V shed 2 bases and J shed 5 bases, with 15 bases lying between them. The length of the CDR3 is 15 residues. The V gene's germline CDR1 is LNHNV and CDR2 YYDKDF (reference sequence). The CDR3 DNA is TGTGCCACCAGCAGATTCGCGGCTAGCGAGGAGACCCAGTACTTC. Its protein is CATSRFAASEETQYF.

The chain has TRBV9 and TRBJ2-2, with D hard to call. Germline V gene lookup returns CDR1 SGDLS and CDR2 YYNGEE. The CDR3 has 15 residues. V lost 5 bases to trimming and J lost 2 bases, with 13 bases between them. CDR3 protein: CASSQLWANTGELFF. As DNA, the CDR3 is TGTGCCAGCAGTCAGTTGTGGGCTAACACCGGGGAGCTGTTTTTT.

The V and J genes are TRBV30 and TRBJ1-5, with 8 bases matching TRBD1. CDR1 is GTSNPN and CDR2 is SVGIG in the germline V gene (reference sequence). This CDR3 is 14 amino acids long. The V gene end was trimmed by 5 bases and the J gene end by 1 base; junction bases not matched to a gene: 4. Here the CDR3 reads CAWDRGRSNQPQHF. In nucleotides, the CDR3 is TGTGCCTGGGACAGGGGACGAAGCAATCAGCCCCAGCATTTT.

The table lists this clone with a few counts. The chain is built from TRBV27 and TRBJ2-7; the match to TRBD2 covers 11 bases. The CDR3 covers 16 residues. CDR1 is MNHEY and CDR2 is SMNVEV in the germline V gene (reference sequence). V shed 6 bases, J shed 5 bases, and the junction held 12 bases outside the gene matches. CDR3 sequence (DNA): TGTGCCAGCAGGTCCCTTAGCGGGAGGGCCCAGGACGAGCAGTACTTC. Encoded protein: CASRSLSGRAQDEQYF.

This chain joins TRBV9 and TRBJ1-3; D is undetermined. CDR3 length: 11 residues. V lost 10 bases and J 3 bases, leaving 8 bases between the germline ends. Germline CDR1 and CDR2: SGDLS and YYNGEE. The CDR3 protein is CAVERGNTIYF. The CDR3 coding sequence is TGTGCCGTCGAGCGTGGAAACACCATATATTTT. The complete variable domain, with remaining parts taken from reference TRBV9 and TRBJ1-3, reads DSGVTQTPKHLITATGQRVTLRCSPRSGDLSVYWYQQSLDQGLQFLIQYYNGEERAKGNILERFSAQQFPDLHSELNLSSLELGDSALYFCAVERGNTIYFGEGSWLTVV.

The chain has TRBV11-3 and TRBJ1-1, with TRBD1 as a possible D gene (6 bases). The CDR3 has 14 residues. The V gene's germline CDR1 is SGHNT and CDR2 YENEEA. V lost 5 bases, J lost 5 bases, and 15 bases lay in between. CDR3 DNA sequence: TGTGCCAGCAGCCGGGGGGCTGCGAATACTGAAGCTTTCTTT. This encodes CASSRGAANTEAFF.

V usage is TRBV27 and J usage is TRBJ1-3; 9 nucleotides agree with TRBD1. Germline assignment: CDR1 MNHEY and CDR2 SMNVEV (reference sequence). The CDR3 consists of 16 residues. Trimming cost V 5 bases and J 3 bases; bases outside gene matches: 8. The CDR3 loop is CASSLAGQGIGNTIYF. In nucleotides, the CDR3 is TGTGCCAGCAGTCTGGCAGGACAGGGGATTGGAAACACCATATATTTT.

The chain employs TRBV11-3 and TRBJ2-3; D is perhaps TRBD2 (6 bases). The CDR3 spans 17 residues. The V and J ends lost 1 base and 4 bases respectively, with 18 bases between them. Germline CDR1 SGHNT, CDR2 YENEEA. Here the CDR3 DNA reads TGTGCCAGCAGCTTAGGTGGATGGACGGGAGTAGCAGATACGCAGTATTTT. Translated: CASSLGGWTGVADTQYF.

V usage is TRBV14 and J usage is TRBJ2-2; D is ambiguous. CDR1 is SGHDN, CDR2 FVKESK, per germline. CDR3 length: 12 residues. The V gene lost 3 bases and the J gene lost 6 bases, with 5 bases spanning the gap. CDR3 protein: CASSQVAGELFF. The CDR3 DNA is TGTGCCAGCAGCCAGGTAGCCGGGGAGCTGTTTTTT.

The chain is built from TRBV14 and TRBJ2-1, with 9 bases that match TRBD1. Germline CDR1 and CDR2: SGHDN and FVKESK. The CDR3 loop spans 16 amino acids. V shed 1 base, J shed 7 bases, and the junction held 8 bases outside the gene matches. The CDR3 spells CASSQGVDRGNNEQFF. Here the CDR3 DNA reads TGTGCCAGCAGCCAAGGGGTGGACAGGGGTAATAATGAGCAGTTCTTC.

The CDR3 is CATSRVLETQYF. The CDR3, as DNA: TGTGCCACCAGCAGAGTCCTAGAGACCCAGTACTTC. J is TRBJ2-5 and V is TRBV15; D remains unclear. This CDR3 comprises 12 residues. Germline V gives CDR1 LNHNV, CDR2 YYDKDF (reference sequence). Trimming took 1 base from V and 4 from J, leaving 4 bases between them. Based on the CDR3 plus reference TRBV15 and TRBJ2-5, the full variable domain is DAMVIQNPRYQVTQFGKPVTLSCSQTLNHNVMYWYQQKSSQAPKLLFHYYDKDFNNEADTPDNFQSRRPNTSFCFLDIRSPGLGDTAMYLCATSRVLETQYFGPGTRLLVL.

With respect to this clone: The CDR3 does not close with the conserved phenylalanine or tryptophan, likely indicating a read error. The chain carries TRBV6-5 and TRBJ1-1, with D perhaps matching TRBD1 (6 bases). CDR3 length equals 13 residues. The germline V gene encodes CDR1 MNHEY and CDR2 SVGAGI. Trimming removed 6 bases at V and 5 bases at J, with 13 bases between. The CDR3 region is CASRQETGTEAFL. The CDR3 DNA sequence: TGTGCCAGCAGACAAGAGACAGGTACTGAAGCTTTCCTT.

The V call is TRBV4-2, the J call TRBJ2-5, with TRBD2 matching 9 bases. The CDR3 length is 14 residues. Germline values: CDR1 LGHNA, CDR2 YNFKEQ. Trimming at V came to 3 bases and at J to 4 bases, leaving 3 bases not matched to a gene. The CDR3 is CASSQGLAPETQYF. In DNA, the CDR3 is TGTGCCAGCAGCCAGGGACTAGCCCCAGAGACCCAGTACTTC.

This chain links TRBV6-5 with TRBJ1-2; 7 bases map to TRBD1. The CDR3 loop spans 13 amino acids. Germline CDR1 MNHEY, CDR2 SVGAGI. V dropped 5 bases and J dropped 10; count of bases not matched to a gene: 10. The CDR3 loop is CASSPRQGRHYTF. The CDR3 DNA follows: TGTGCCAGCAGTCCCAGACAGGGCCGTCACTACACCTTC.

This chain connects TRBV30 to TRBJ1-2; a possible D gene is TRBD1 (5 bases). Germline V lookup: CDR1 GTSNPN, CDR2 SVGIG (reference sequence). CDR3 length equals 12 residues. Deletions cut 5 bases from V and 4 bases from J, with 11 bases between. The CDR3 DNA reads as TGTGCCTGGGCAGGGTCAGCCTATGGCTACACCTTC. Protein: CAWAGSAYGYTF. The whole variable domain, remainder taken from reference TRBV30 and TRBJ1-2, is SQTIHQWPATLVQPVGSPLSLECTVEGTSNPNLYWYRQAAGRGLQLLFYSVGIGQISSEVPQNLSASRPQDRQFILSSKKLLLSDSGFYLCAWAGSAYGYTFGSGTRLTVV.

This chain connects TRBV5-4 to TRBJ2-1, with D possibly TRBD1 on 6 matching bases. Trimming shortened V by 1 base and J by 7 bases, and 18 bases separated the two germline ends. CDR1 and CDR2 from the germline V gene are SGHNT and YYREEE (reference sequence). The CDR3 loop spans 16 amino acids. CDR3 loop: CASSLQVGQPGNEQFF. In nucleotides, the CDR3 is TGTGCCAGCAGCTTGCAGGTCGGACAGCCAGGGAATGAGCAGTTCTTC. The full variable domain, its missing parts supplied by reference TRBV5-4 and TRBJ2-1, is ETGVTQSPTHLIKTRGQQVTLRCSSQSGHNTVSWYQQALGQGPQFIFQYYREEENGRGNFPPRFSGLQFPNYSSELNVNALELDDSALYLCASSLQVGQPGNEQFFGPGTRLTVL.

This rearrangement joins TRBV19 to TRBJ2-1, with TRBD2 matching 7 bases. The germline V gene has CDR1 LNHDA and CDR2 SQIVND (reference sequence). V shed 5 bases, J shed 0 bases, and the junction held 13 bases outside the gene matches. The length of the CDR3 is 18 residues. This CDR3 reads CASSFQPTSASSYNEQFF. The CDR3 region has the DNA TGTGCCAGTAGTTTCCAGCCCACTAGCGCCAGCTCCTACAATGAGCAGTTCTTC.

The chain recombines TRBV5-1 with TRBJ2-5; possibly TRBD2 for D (6 bases). The CDR3 has 15 amino acids. Deletions cut 4 bases from V and 0 bases from J, with 13 bases between. Germline loops: CDR1 SGHRS, CDR2 YFSETQ. The DNA of the CDR3 is TGCGCCAGCAGCGGAAACCCTAGCGACCAAGAGACCCAGTACTTC. Protein sequence: CASSGNPSDQETQYF.

This sequence joins TRBV9 and TRBJ2-7; tentative D call: TRBD2 (5 bases). Trimming left V 4 bases short and J 5 bases short, with 16 bases between. Germline assignment: CDR1 SGDLS and CDR2 YYNGEE. The CDR3 spans 14 residues. The CDR3 loop is CASSLGVASDEQYF. The CDR3 DNA reads TGTGCCAGCAGCCTGGGTGTAGCGTCGGACGAGCAGTACTTC.

V usage is TRBV2 and J usage is TRBJ2-7; 9 bases map to TRBD1. CDR3 length equals 13 residues. CDR1 and CDR2 from the germline V gene are SNHLY and FYNNEI. V lost 7 bases to trimming and J lost 7 bases; unmatched junction nucleotides: 8. The CDR3 region is CASNRDRAREQYF. The CDR3 nucleotides are TGTGCCAGCAATCGGGACAGGGCAAGGGAGCAGTACTTC.